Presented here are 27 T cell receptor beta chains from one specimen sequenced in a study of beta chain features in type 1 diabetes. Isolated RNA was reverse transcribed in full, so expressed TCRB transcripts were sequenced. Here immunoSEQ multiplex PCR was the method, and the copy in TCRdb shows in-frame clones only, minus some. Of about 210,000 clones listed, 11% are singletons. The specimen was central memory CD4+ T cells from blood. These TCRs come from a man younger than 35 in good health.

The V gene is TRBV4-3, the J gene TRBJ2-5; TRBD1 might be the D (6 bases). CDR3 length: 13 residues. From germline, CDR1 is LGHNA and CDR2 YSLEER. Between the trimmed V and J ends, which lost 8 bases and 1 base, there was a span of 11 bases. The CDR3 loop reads CASGQGLQETQYF. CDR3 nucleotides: TGCGCCAGCGGTCAGGGGCTCCAAGAGACCCAGTACTTC.

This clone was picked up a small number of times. Here the CDR3 DNA reads TGTGCCAGCCACGACGGGGACACTGAAGCTTTCTTT. Amino acids: CASHDGDTEAFF. The chain has TRBV19 and TRBJ1-1, with D unclear. Germline CDR1 and CDR2: LNHDA and SQIVND (reference sequence). With 9 bases removed from V and 3 bases from J, the gap between germline ends came to 11 bases. The CDR3 extends over 12 amino acids.

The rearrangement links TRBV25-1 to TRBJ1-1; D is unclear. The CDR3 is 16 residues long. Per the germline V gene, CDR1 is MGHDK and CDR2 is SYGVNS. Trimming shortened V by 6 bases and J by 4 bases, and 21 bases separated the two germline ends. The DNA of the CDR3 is TGTGCCAGCAGGAGCCCCTCGGGCGGGCTCGGCACTGAAGCTTTCTTT. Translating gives CASRSPSGGLGTEAFF. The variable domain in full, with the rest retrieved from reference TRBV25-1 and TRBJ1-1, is EADIYQTPRYLVIGTGKKITLECSQTMGHDKMYWYQQDPGMELHLIHYSYGVNSTEKGDLSSESTVSRIRTEHFPLTLESARPSHTSQYLCASRSPSGGLGTEAFFGQGTRLTVV.

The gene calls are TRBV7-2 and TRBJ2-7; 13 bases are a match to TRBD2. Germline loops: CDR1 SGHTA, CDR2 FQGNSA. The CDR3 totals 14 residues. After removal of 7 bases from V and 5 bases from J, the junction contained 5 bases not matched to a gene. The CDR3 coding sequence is TGTGCCAGCACCTACGGACTAGCGGGAGACGAGCAGTACTTC. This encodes CASTYGLAGDEQYF.

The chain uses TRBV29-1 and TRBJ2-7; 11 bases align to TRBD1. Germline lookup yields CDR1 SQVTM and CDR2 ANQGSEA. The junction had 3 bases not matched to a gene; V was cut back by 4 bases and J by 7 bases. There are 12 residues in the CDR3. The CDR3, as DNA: TGCAGCGTTGGGACAGGGGGCAGAGAGCAGTACTTC. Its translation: CSVGTGGREQYF.

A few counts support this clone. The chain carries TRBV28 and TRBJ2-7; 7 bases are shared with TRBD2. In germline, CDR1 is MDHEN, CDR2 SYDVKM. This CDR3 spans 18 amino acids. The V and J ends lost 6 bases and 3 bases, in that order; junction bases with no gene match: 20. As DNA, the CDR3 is TGTGCCAGCAGGGGGCCGGTGGGGCCTAGCGGATTGTTCTACGAGCAGTACTTC. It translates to CASRGPVGPSGLFYEQYF.

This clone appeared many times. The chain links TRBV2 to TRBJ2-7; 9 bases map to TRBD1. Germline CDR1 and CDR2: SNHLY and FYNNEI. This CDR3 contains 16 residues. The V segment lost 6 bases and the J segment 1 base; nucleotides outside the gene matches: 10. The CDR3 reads CASRKNAQGASYEQYF. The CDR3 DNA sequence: TGTGCCAGCAGGAAAAACGCACAGGGGGCATCCTACGAGCAGTACTTC.

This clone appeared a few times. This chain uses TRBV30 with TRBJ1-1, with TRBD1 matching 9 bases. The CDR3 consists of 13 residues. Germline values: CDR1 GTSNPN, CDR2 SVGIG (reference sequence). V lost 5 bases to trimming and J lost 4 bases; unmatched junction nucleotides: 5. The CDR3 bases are TGTGCCTGGCGGGACAGGGAATTCACTGAAGCTTTCTTT. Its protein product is CAWRDREFTEAFF.

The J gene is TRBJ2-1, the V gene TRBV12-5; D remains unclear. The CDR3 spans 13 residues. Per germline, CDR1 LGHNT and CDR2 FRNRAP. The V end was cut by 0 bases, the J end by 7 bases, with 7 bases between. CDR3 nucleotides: TGTGCTAGTGGTTTGGTAGGCCAGAATGAGCAGTTCTTC. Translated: CASGLVGQNEQFF. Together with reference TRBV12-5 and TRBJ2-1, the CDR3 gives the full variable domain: DARVTQTPRHKVTEMGQEVTMRCQPILGHNTVFWYRQTMMQGLELLAYFRNRAPLDDSGMPKDRFSAEMPDATLATLKIQPSEPRDSAVYFCASGLVGQNEQFFGPGTRLTVL.

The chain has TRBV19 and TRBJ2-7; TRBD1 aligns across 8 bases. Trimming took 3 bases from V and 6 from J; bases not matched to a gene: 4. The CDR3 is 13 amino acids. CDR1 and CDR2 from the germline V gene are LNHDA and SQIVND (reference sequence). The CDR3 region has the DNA TGTGCCAGTAGTATGCAGGACAGGGTCGAGCAGTACTTC. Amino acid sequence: CASSMQDRVEQYF. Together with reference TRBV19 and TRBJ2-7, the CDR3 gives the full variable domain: DGGITQSPKYLFRKEGQNVTLSCEQNLNHDAMYWYRQDPGQGLRLIYYSQIVNDFQKGDIAEGYSVSREKKESFPLTVTSAQKNPTAFYLCASSMQDRVEQYFGPGTRLTVT.

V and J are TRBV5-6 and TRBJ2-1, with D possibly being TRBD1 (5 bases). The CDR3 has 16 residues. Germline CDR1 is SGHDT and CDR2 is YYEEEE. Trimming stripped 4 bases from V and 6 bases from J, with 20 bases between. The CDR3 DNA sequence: TGTGCCAGCAGCCCCCCTGGACACTCCTCTGGCAATGAGCAGTTCTTC. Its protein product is CASSPPGHSSGNEQFF.

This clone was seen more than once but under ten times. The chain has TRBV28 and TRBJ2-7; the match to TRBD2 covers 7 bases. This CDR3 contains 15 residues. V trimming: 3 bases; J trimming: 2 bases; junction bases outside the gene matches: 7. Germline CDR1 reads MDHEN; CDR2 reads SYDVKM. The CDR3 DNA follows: TGTGCCAGCAGTTTCCACGGGAGGTCCGCCTACGAGCAGTACTTC. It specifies CASSFHGRSAYEQYF.

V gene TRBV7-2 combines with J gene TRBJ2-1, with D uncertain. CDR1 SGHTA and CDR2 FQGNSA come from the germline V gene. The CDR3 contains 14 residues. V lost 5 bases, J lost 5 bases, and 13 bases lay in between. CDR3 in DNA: TGTGCCAGCAGCCCCACATCCCTCGACAATGAGCAGTTCTTC. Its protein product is CASSPTSLDNEQFF. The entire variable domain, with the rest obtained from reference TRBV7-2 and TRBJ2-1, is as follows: GAGVSQSPSNKVTEKGKDVELRCDPISGHTALYWYRQSLGQGLEFLIYFQGNSAPDKSGLPSDRFSAERTGGSVSTLTIQRTQQEDSAVYLCASSPTSLDNEQFFGPGTRLTVL.

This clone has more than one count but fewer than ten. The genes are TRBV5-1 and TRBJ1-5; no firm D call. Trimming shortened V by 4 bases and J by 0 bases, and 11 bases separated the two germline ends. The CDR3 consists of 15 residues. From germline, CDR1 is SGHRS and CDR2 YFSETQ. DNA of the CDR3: TGCGCCAGCAGCCCGGACGGATATAGCAATCAGCCCCAGCATTTT. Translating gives CASSPDGYSNQPQHF.

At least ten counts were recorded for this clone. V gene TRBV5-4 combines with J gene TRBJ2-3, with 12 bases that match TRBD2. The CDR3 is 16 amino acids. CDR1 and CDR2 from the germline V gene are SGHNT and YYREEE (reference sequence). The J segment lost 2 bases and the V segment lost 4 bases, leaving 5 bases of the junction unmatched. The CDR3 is CASSARTSGTTDTQYF. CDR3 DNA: TGTGCCAGCAGCGCCCGGACTAGCGGGACCACAGATACGCAGTATTTT.

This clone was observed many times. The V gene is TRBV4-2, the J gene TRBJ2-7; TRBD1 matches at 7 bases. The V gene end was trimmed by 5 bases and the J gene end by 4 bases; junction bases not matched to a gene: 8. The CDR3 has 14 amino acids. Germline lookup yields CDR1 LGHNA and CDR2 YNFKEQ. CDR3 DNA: TGTGCCAGCAGCATCAGACAGGGAGATTACGAGCAGTACTTC. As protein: CASSIRQGDYEQYF.

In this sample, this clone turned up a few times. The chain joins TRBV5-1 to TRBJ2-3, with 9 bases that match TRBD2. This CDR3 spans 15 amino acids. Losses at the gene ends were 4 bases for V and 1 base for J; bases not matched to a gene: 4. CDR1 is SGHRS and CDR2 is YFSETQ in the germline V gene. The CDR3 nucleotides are TGCGCCAGCAGCCCTAGCGGGATCGGCACAGATACGCAGTATTTT. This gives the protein CASSPSGIGTDTQYF.

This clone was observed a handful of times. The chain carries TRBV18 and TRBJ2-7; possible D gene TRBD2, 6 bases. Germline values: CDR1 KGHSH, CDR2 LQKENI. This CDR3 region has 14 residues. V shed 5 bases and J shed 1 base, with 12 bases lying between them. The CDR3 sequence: CASSYYGSSYEQYF. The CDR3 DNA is TGTGCCAGCTCATACTACGGGAGTTCCTACGAGCAGTACTTC.

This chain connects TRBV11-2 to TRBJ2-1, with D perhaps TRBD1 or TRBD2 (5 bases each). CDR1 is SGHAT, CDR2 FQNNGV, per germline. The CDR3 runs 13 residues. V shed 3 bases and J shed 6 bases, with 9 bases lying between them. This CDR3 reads CASSFGASNEQFF. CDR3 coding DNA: TGTGCCAGCAGCTTCGGGGCCTCCAATGAGCAGTTCTTC.

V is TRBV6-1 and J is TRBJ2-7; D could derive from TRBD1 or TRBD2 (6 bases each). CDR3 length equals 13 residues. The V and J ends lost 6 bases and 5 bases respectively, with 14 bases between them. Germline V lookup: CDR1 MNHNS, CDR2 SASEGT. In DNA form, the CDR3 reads TGTGCCAGCAGCGGGGGCGCCTCGAACGAGCAGTACTTC. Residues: CASSGGASNEQYF.

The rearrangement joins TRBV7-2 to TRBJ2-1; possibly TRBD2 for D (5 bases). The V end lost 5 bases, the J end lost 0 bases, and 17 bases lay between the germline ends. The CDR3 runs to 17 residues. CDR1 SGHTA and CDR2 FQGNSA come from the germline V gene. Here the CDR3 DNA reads TGTGCCAGCAGCCCCAACGGCGGGTTCGTCTCCTACAATGAGCAGTTCTTC. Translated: CASSPNGGFVSYNEQFF.

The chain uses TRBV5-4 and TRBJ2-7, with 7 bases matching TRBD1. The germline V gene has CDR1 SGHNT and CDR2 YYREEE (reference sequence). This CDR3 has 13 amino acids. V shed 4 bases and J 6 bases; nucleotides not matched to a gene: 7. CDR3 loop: CASSRQGQREQYF. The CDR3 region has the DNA TGTGCCAGCAGCAGACAGGGACAGCGCGAGCAGTACTTC.

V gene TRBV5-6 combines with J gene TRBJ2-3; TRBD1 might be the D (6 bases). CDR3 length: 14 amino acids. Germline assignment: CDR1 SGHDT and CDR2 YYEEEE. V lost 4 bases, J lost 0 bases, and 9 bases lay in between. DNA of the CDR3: TGTGCCAGCAGCCCCGGACAGAGCACAGATACGCAGTATTTT. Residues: CASSPGQSTDTQYF.

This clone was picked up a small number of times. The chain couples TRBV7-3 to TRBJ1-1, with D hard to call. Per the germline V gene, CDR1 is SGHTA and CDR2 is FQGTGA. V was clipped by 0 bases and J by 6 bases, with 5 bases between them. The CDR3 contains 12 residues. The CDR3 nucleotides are TGTGCCAGCAGCTTAACAGGTGCTGAAGCTTTCTTT. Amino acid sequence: CASSLTGAEAFF.

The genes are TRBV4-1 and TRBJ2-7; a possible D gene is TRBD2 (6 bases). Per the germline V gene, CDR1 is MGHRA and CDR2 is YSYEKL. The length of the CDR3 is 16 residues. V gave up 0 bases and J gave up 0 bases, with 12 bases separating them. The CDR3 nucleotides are TGCGCCAGCAGCCAAGAGGACTACCCAAGCTCCTACGAGCAGTACTTC. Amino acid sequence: CASSQEDYPSSYEQYF.

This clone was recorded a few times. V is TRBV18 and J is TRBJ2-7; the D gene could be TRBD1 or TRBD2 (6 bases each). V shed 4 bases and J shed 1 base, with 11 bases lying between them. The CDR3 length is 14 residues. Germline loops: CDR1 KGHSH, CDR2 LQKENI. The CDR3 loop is CASSLGGGSYEQYF. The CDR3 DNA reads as TGTGCCAGCTCACTCGGAGGGGGGTCCTACGAGCAGTACTTC.

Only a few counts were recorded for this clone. The CDR3 is CASSLDGSWGELFF. The CDR3, as DNA: TGTGCCAGCAGCTTAGATGGGAGCTGGGGGGAGCTGTTTTTT. The chain is built from TRBV7-2 and TRBJ2-2, with TRBD2 as a possible D gene (5 bases). The CDR3 is 14 residues long. Germline V gene data show CDR1 as SGHTA and CDR2 as FQGNSA. V lost 1 base and J lost 8, with 11 bases in between. The whole variable domain, remainder taken from reference TRBV7-2 and TRBJ2-2, is GAGVSQSPSNKVTEKGKDVELRCDPISGHTALYWYRQSLGQGLEFLIYFQGNSAPDKSGLPSDRFSAERTGGSVSTLTIQRTQQEDSAVYLCASSLDGSWGELFFGEGSRLTVL.